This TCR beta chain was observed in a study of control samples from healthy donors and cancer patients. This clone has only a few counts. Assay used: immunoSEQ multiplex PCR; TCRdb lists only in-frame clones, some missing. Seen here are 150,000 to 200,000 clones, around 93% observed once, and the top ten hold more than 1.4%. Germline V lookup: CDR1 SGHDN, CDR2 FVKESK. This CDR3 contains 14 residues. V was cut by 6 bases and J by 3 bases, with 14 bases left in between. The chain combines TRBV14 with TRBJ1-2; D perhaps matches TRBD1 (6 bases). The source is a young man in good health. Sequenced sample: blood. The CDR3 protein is CASSPGGQYYGYTF. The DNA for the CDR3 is TGTGCCAGCAGTCCTGGGGGGCAGTACTATGGCTACACCTTC.